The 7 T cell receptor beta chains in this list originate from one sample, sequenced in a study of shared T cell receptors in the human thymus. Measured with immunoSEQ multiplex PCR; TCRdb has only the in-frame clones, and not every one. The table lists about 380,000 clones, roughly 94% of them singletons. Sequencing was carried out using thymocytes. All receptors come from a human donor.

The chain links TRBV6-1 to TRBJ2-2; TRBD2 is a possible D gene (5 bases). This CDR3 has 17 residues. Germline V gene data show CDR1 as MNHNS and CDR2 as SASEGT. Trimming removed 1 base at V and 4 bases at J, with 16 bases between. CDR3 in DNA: TGTGCCAGCAGTGAAGAGAGGGCAATCTTGCCCACCGGGGAGCTGTTTTTT. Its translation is CASSEERAILPTGELFF.

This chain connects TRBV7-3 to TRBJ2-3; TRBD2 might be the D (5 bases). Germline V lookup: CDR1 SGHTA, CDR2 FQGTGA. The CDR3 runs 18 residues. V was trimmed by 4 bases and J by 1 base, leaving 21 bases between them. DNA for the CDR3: TGTGCCAGCAGCTCTCCTACGTTTTCTAGCCAAGGCACAGATACGCAGTATTTT. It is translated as CASSSPTFSSQGTDTQYF.

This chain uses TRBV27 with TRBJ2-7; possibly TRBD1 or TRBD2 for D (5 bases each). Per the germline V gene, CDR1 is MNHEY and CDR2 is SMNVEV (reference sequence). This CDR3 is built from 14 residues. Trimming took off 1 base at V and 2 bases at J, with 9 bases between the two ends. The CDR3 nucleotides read TGTGCCAGCAGTTTATGTCAGGGACCCTACGAGCAGTACTTC. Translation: CASSLCQGPYEQYF.

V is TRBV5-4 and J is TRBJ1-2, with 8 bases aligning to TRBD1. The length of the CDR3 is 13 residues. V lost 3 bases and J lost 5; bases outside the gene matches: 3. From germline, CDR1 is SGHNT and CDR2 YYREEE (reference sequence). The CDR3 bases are TGTGCCAGCAGCTCCGGACAGGGATATGGCTACACCTTC. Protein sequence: CASSSGQGYGYTF.

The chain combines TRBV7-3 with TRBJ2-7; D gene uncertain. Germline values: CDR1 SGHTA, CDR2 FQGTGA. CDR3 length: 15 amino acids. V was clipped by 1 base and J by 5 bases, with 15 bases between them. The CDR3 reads CASSLRLGKRHEQYF. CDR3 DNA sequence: TGTGCCAGCAGCTTAAGGTTAGGGAAGAGGCACGAGCAGTACTTC.

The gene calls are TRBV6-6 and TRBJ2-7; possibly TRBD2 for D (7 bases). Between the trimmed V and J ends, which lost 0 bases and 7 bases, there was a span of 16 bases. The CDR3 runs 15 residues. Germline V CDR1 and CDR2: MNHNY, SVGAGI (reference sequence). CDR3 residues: CASSYSIGGGSEQYF. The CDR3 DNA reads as TGTGCCAGCAGTTACTCGATAGGGGGGGGGTCGGAGCAGTACTTC.

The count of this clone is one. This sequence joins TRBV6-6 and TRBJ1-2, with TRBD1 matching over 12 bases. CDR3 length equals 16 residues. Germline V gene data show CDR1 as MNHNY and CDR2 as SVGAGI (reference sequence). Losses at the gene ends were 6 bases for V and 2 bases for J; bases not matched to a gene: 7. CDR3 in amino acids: CASSPGGTGGNYGYTF. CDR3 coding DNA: TGTGCCAGCAGCCCCGGCGGGACAGGGGGCAACTATGGCTACACCTTC.